This T cell receptor (beta chain) was observed in a study of blood T cell repertoires in COVID-19. On the study more broadly: Italy, Spain and the United States were the sources of the convalescent and acute COVID-19 samples.

As handled by the study authors: Scientists estimated how many nucleated cells there were by amplifying reference gene primers. Produced via immunoSEQ multiplex PCR; TCRdb's table is partial and in-frame only. The V and J calls and the clone size are those of that table, but D and trimming were determined from the DNA. The sample has about 180,000 clones, approximately 82% seen once; the top ten hold 10% to 13%. This clone was found once. CDR3 length: 15 residues. The V gene's germline CDR1 is SGHTA and CDR2 FQGTGA. The trim removed 3 bases at V and 4 bases at J, leaving 5 bases unmatched. The specimen sequenced was peripheral blood. The chain is built from TRBV7-3 and TRBJ2-1; 8 bases line up with TRBD2. This TCR was sampled from a woman of 80 years or more with active or convalescent COVID-19. In DNA form, the CDR3 reads TGTGCCAGCAGCTTTCCGGGACTAGGTTACAATGAGCAGTTCTTC. Amino acid sequence: CASSFPGLGYNEQFF.